These T cell receptor beta chains were read from a single sample in a study of persistence of HIV-infected CD4 T cells. This table comes from immunoSEQ multiplex PCR, and its TCRdb copy is limited to in-frame clones, with some not included. The sample has about 40,000 clones, 75% to 80% seen once; the top ten hold 13% to 15%. Antigens for these TCRs are unknown. The specimen comprised CD4+ T cells sorted from PBMCs after roughly 20-hour stimulation, sampled from a patient who received antiretroviral therapy. The source is an adult man with HIV who was CMV-seropositive. The CDR3 runs from the conserved cysteine through the conserved F or W. Fields, in order: V gene, J gene, D gene, clone size, CDR3 DNA, CDR3 protein. D genes are given only for firm matches. Only some rows state a clone size, as once, few, many or a class for expanded clones.

TRBV9	TRBJ1-2	-	-	TGTGCCAGCAGCGTAGGCCGGGGCTACACCTTC	CASSVGRGYTF
TRBV7-2	TRBJ2-7	TRBD2	-	TGTGCCAGCAGCCTAAGAGGGGGGGCGGTCGGGACTAGCGGCTACGAGCAGTACTTC	CASSLRGGAVGTSGYEQYF
TRBV29-1	TRBJ1-5	-	-	TGCAGCGTTGAAGACAACTCGGGCCAGCCCCAGCATTTT	CSVEDNSGQPQHF
TRBV18	TRBJ1-6	TRBD1	-	TGTGCCAGCTCACGAGGGGACAGGGACAATTCACCCCTCCACTTT	CASSRGDRDNSPLHF
TRBV24-1	TRBJ2-1	-	-	TGTGCCACCAGTGATTCCGCGAGGAATGAGCAGTTCTTC	CATSDSARNEQFF
TRBV11-3	TRBJ2-1	TRBD1	-	TGTGCCAGCAGCGTCAGGGGGAATGAGCAGTTCTTC	CASSVRGNEQFF
TRBV28	TRBJ2-2	-	-	TGTGCCAGCAGTTTATGGGGGCGCGGTATTAACACCGGGGAGCTGTTTTTT	CASSLWGRGINTGELFF
TRBV10-3	TRBJ1-1	-	once	TGTGCCACCAGGGACACCCGGAGCGACACTGAAGCTTTCTTT	CATRDTRSDTEAFF
TRBV7-8	TRBJ2-1	-	-	TGTGCCAGCAGCTTAGGACTACAGAATAACCCCAATGAGCAGTTCTTC	CASSLGLQNNPNEQFF
TRBV5-8	TRBJ1-2	TRBD1	once	TGTGCCAGCAGCCGGGGGATGACAGGGGACTATGGCTACACCTTC	CASSRGMTGDYGYTF
TRBV6-1	TRBJ1-5	-	-	TGTGCCAGCAGTGAAGTCAGGGGACAGCCCCAGCATTTT	CASSEVRGQPQHF
TRBV10-3	TRBJ1-1	-	-	TGTGCCATCACCCGGGGCTTCGGGACTGAAGCTTTCTTT	CAITRGFGTEAFF
TRBV19	TRBJ1-1	-	few	TGTGCCAGTAGATCCCGACGAATGAACACTGAAGCTTTCTTT	CASRSRRMNTEAFF
TRBV5-1	TRBJ1-2	-	-	TGCGCCAGCAGCTTAGAATTTGGACCTGGCTACACCTTC	CASSLEFGPGYTF
TRBV29-1	TRBJ2-1	-	-	TGCAGCGTTGCTGACTATCCCAATGAGCAGTTCTTC	CSVADYPNEQFF
TRBV5-6	TRBJ1-4	TRBD1	few	TGTGCCAGCAGCTTGGGACAGGGGTTGCGAGAAAAACTGTTTTTT	CASSLGQGLREKLFF
TRBV4-3	TRBJ2-2	-	once	TGCGCCAGCAGCCAAGAAGCTAGCGAAGCCGGGGAGCTGTTTTTT	CASSQEASEAGELFF
TRBV6-2/TRBV6-3	TRBJ2-7	TRBD1	-	TGTGCCAGCAGCCGGGACAGGATGGGCGAGCAGTACTTC	CASSRDRMGEQYF
TRBV7-9	TRBJ1-1	-	-	TGTGCCAGCAGCTCCGGGGTTGGGTTTGGAGCTTTCTTT	CASSSGVGFGAFF
TRBV12-5	TRBJ2-2	TRBD1	-	TGTGCTAGTGGTTCCCTATGGACAGGGGGCACCGGGGAGCTGTTTTTT	CASGSLWTGGTGELFF
TRBV7-2	TRBJ2-7	TRBD1	-	TGTGCCAGCAGCTTAGGAGGGACAGGGGGCTACGAGCAGTACTTC	CASSLGGTGGYEQYF
TRBV6-1	TRBJ1-1	TRBD1	-	TGTGCCAGCAGTGAAAAACAGGGGATGCACACTGAAGCTTTCTTT	CASSEKQGMHTEAFF
TRBV6-2/TRBV6-3	TRBJ2-3	-	-	TGTGCCAGCAGCCTTGATGGGGGGGCGGGCACAGATACGCAGTATTTT	CASSLDGGAGTDTQYF
TRBV30	TRBJ2-3	-	-	TGTGCCTGGAGTGTTTCTAGGACACCAATGGCAGATACGCAGTATTTT	CAWSVSRTPMADTQYF
TRBV6-6	TRBJ1-6	-	few	TGTGCCAGCCGACTACAGGGCTATAATTCACCCCTCCACTTT	CASRLQGYNSPLHF
TRBV7-8	TRBJ2-7	-	-	TGTGCCAGCAGCTTAGCGCTTTGGGGCGTGGGAGGCGAGCAGTACTTC	CASSLALWGVGGEQYF
TRBV5-1	TRBJ1-6	-	-	TGCGCCAGCAGCTTAGGGCAGAACAATTCACCCCTCCACTTT	CASSLGQNNSPLHF
TRBV18	TRBJ2-7	-	-	TGTGCCAGCTCACCACCCGGGACCTACGAGCAGTACTTC	CASSPPGTYEQYF
TRBV5-1	TRBJ2-6	-	-	TGCGCCAGCAGCTTAGGCGGGGTCGGCAGCCCTGGGGCCAACGTCCTGACTTTC	CASSLGGVGSPGANVLTF
TRBV19	TRBJ2-7	-	-	TGTGCCAGTAGGAGCCCAGGGGTCCACGAGCAGTACTTC	CASRSPGVHEQYF
TRBV6-5	TRBJ2-7	TRBD1	-	TGTGCCAGCAGCCTTGGAACAGGGGGTTCCTACGAGCAGTACTTC	CASSLGTGGSYEQYF
TRBV7-9	TRBJ2-7	TRBD1	-	TGTGCCAGCAGCTTAGCTAGGGGACAGGGACTAAGCGAGCAGTACTTC	CASSLARGQGLSEQYF
TRBV3-1/TRBV3-2	TRBJ2-7	-	once	TGTGCCAGCAGCCGGGGTAGCCTCAACGAGCAGTACTTC	CASSRGSLNEQYF
TRBV10-3	TRBJ2-7	-	-	TGTGCCGCCTTCGGCGCAGGAATGTACGAGCAGTACTTC	CAAFGAGMYEQYF
TRBV29-1	TRBJ2-5	-	-	TGCAGCGTTGCCCGGGACGGACAAGAGACCCAGTACTTC	CSVARDGQETQYF
TRBV7-9	TRBJ1-4	TRBD1	-	TGTGCCAGCAGCTCGGGACAGGGTCGTGAAAAACTGTTTTTT	CASSSGQGREKLFF
TRBV14	TRBJ2-7	-	-	TGTGCCAGCAGCAATCGGGGTACTTTCTTCTACGAGCAGTACTTC	CASSNRGTFFYEQYF